Described below is a single TCR beta chain sequence and its context. This sample stems from a study of blood T cell repertoires in COVID-19. Study-level background: The samples span acute and convalescent COVID-19 from the United States, Italy and Spain. Sample material is recorded as cDNA or gDNA derived from T cells, B-cell-depleted T cells, or PBMCs.

Germline CDR1 SEHNR, CDR2 FQNEAQ (reference sequence). Trimming removed 8 bases from V and 3 bases from J; junction bases left unmatched: 8. This CDR3 comprises 14 residues. As originally analysed: Cell counts per sample came from amplifying reference gene primers. Some clones are missing from TCRdb's copy, which holds only in-frame ones; the method was immunoSEQ multiplex PCR. Clone size and V and J calls were adopted from that table, with D and trimming inferred from the DNA. The repertoire holds 150,000 to 200,000 clones, with 85% as singletons. The genes are TRBV7-9 and TRBJ2-5; TRBD2 aligns across 8 bases. The receptor's source is a human donor with acute or convalescent COVID-19. The donor label of this sample is uncertain. Sequences were obtained from peripheral blood. CDR3 bases: TGTGCCAGCGAGCGGGGGACGATCGAAGAGACCCAGTACTTC. Its translation is CASERGTIEETQYF.